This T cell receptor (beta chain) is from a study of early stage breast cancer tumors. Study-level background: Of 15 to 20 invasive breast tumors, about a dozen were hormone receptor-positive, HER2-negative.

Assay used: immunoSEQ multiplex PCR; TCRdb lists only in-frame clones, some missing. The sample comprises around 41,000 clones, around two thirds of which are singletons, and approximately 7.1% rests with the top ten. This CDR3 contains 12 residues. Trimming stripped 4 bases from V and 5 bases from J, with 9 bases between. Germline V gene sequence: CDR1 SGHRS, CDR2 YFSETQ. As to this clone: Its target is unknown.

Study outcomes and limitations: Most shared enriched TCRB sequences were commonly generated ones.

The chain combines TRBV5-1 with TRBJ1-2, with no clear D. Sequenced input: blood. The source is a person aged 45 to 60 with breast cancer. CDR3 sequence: CASSTQAYGYTF. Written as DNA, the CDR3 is TGCGCCAGCAGCACCCAGGCATATGGCTACACCTTC.